This entry lists 13 T cell receptor beta chains sequenced from one sample in a study of T cells in Graves' hyperthyroidism and ophthalmopathy. TCR beta CDR3 region amplification was performed from RNA transcripts. TCR CDR3 regions were first amplified by RT-PCR with HTBI primers. TCRdb recomputed calls from the multiplex PCR reads with MiXCR, one row per CDR3 protein. The repertoire holds about 600,000 distinct CDR3 sequences, with 16% as singletons. The sequenced sample consisted of blood. These receptors were collected from a woman between 35 and 50 years old with Graves' ophthalmopathy.

This clonotype showed up just a few times. This chain joins TRBV5-1 and TRBJ2-1; D tentatively reads TRBD1 or TRBD2 (7 bases each). Germline values: CDR1 SGHRS, CDR2 YFSETQ. The CDR3 is 16 residues long. V lost 3 bases to trimming and J lost 2 bases, with 15 bases between them. This CDR3 reads CASSWRQGGTYNEQFF. For the CDR3, the DNA is TGCGCCAGCAGCTGGAGACAGGGAGGGACCTACAATGAGCAGTTCTTC.

In its sample, this clonotype was seen a few times. This chain joins TRBV4-1 and TRBJ1-3, with 9 nucleotides matching TRBD1. This CDR3 is built from 20 residues. The ends lost 4 bases at V and 3 bases at J; junction bases unmatched: 19. Germline V lookup: CDR1 MGHRA, CDR2 YSYEKL. CDR3 sequence (DNA): TGCGCCAGCAGCCCCCTCCCCGGGACAGGGTCCCTATGGAGTGGAAACACCATATATTTT. Its protein product is CASSPLPGTGSLWSGNTIYF.

CDR3 sequence (DNA): TGTGCCAGCAGCCAAGGTCAATCAGGGGGAAAACTGTTTTTT. Translated, it gives CASSQGQSGGKLFF. The chain recombines TRBV3-1 with TRBJ1-4; TRBD1 matches at 7 bases. CDR3 length: 14 residues. V lost 1 base, J lost 10 bases, and 6 bases stayed unmatched. The germline V gene has CDR1 LGHDT and CDR2 YNNKEL (reference sequence).

Ten or more counts support this clonotype. This chain connects TRBV28 to TRBJ1-4, with D perhaps matching TRBD1 (6 bases). Germline-derived CDR1 and CDR2 are MDHEN and SYDVKM. CDR3 size: 14 residues. V dropped 4 bases and J dropped 8 bases, with 14 bases sitting between them. As DNA, the CDR3 is TGTGCCAGCAGTTCGGACAGTCCCGGAGAAAAACTGTTTTTT. This gives the protein CASSSDSPGEKLFF. Full variable domain (remainder filled in from reference TRBV28 and TRBJ1-4): DVKVTQSSRYLVKRTGEKVFLECVQDMDHENMFWYRQDPGLGLRLIYFSYDVKMKEKGDIPEGYSVSREKKERFSLILESASTNQTSMYLCASSSDSPGEKLFFGSGTQLSVL.

This clonotype occurred many times. J is TRBJ1-1 and V is TRBV27; no clear D gene. Germline CDR1 reads MNHEY; CDR2 reads SMNVEV (reference sequence). The V end lost 8 bases, the J end lost 3 bases, and 7 bases lay between the germline ends. The CDR3 runs 11 residues. DNA for the CDR3: TGTGCCAGCGGGGTTTACACTGAAGCTTTCTTT. It specifies CASGVYTEAFF.

This clonotype was seen repeatedly, ten times or more. V is TRBV20-1 and J is TRBJ2-3, with D unclear. Germline loops: CDR1 DFQATT, CDR2 SNEGSKA (reference sequence). V lost 4 bases to trimming and J lost 2 bases, with 7 bases between them. The CDR3 extends over 12 amino acids. In nucleotides, the CDR3 is TGCAGTGCTATCAAGGCCACAGATACGCAGTATTTT. Its translation: CSAIKATDTQYF.

This rearrangement joins TRBV2 to TRBJ1-6; 11 nucleotides line up with TRBD1. The CDR3 contains 14 residues. V lost 11 bases, J lost 8 bases, and 8 bases stayed unmatched. Germline assignment: CDR1 SNHLY and CDR2 FYNNEI. The CDR3 spells CAGGQGAWDSPLHF. The CDR3 DNA sequence: TGTGCCGGTGGACAGGGGGCTTGGGATTCACCCCTCCACTTT.

This clonotype was seen repeatedly, ten times or more. The J gene is TRBJ2-1, the V gene TRBV30; 8 bases align to TRBD2. CDR1 is GTSNPN, CDR2 SVGIG, per germline (reference sequence). Trimming removed 2 bases from V and 6 bases from J; junction bases left unmatched: 9. CDR3 length: 15 residues. The CDR3: CAWSKKAGDPNEQFF. In DNA, the CDR3 is TGTGCCTGGAGTAAAAAAGCGGGAGACCCCAATGAGCAGTTCTTC.

This chain connects TRBV20-1 to TRBJ2-3, with a possible D match to TRBD2 (6 bases). The V gene lost 4 bases and the J gene lost 0 bases, with 14 bases spanning the gap. Germline values: CDR1 DFQATT, CDR2 SNEGSKA (reference sequence). The CDR3 length is 15 residues. The DNA of the CDR3 is TGCAGTGCTATTTTATGGGGGACTAGCACAGATACGCAGTATTTT. Encoded protein: CSAILWGTSTDTQYF.

This clonotype occurred many times. V gene TRBV2 combines with J gene TRBJ2-1; D is unclear. Trimming stripped 5 bases from V and 7 bases from J, with 18 bases between. This CDR3 has 15 residues. The germline CDR1 and CDR2 sequences are SNHLY and FYNNEI. The CDR3 protein is CASSPGSPERNEQFF. In DNA, the CDR3 is TGTGCCAGCAGTCCCGGGTCCCCTGAAAGAAATGAGCAGTTCTTC. The full variable domain, with the rest looked up from reference TRBV2 and TRBJ2-1, is EPEVTQTPSHQVTQMGQEVILRCVPISNHLYFYWYRQILGQKVEFLVSFYNNEISEKSEIFDDQFSVERPDGSNFTLKIRSTKLEDSAMYFCASSPGSPERNEQFFGPGTRLTVL.

This clonotype occurred a few times. The V call is TRBV2, the J call TRBJ1-5, with 7 bases lining up with TRBD1. J gave up 2 bases and V 2 bases, and 9 bases lay outside the gene matches. This CDR3 is 17 amino acids long. The germline V gene has CDR1 SNHLY and CDR2 FYNNEI. The CDR3 DNA follows: TGTGCCAGCAGTGAACTGACAGGGAGGATGGGCAATCAGCCCCAGCATTTT. Amino acids: CASSELTGRMGNQPQHF.

This clonotype was detected only a few times. This chain's CDR3 is CASSTWTRPEETQYF. The CDR3 nucleotides read TGTGCCAGCAGCACCTGGACTCGTCCAGAGGAGACCCAGTACTTC. This chain connects TRBV5-8 to TRBJ2-5, with D possibly being TRBD2 (5 bases). CDR1 is SGHTS, CDR2 YDEGEE, per germline. Between the trimmed V and J ends, which lost 4 bases and 5 bases, there was a span of 18 bases. This CDR3 is 15 amino acids long. The full variable domain, with the rest looked up from reference TRBV5-8 and TRBJ2-5, is EAGVTQSPTHLIKTRGQQATLRCSPISGHTSVYWYQQALGLGLQFLLWYDEGEERNRGNFPPRFSGRQFPNYSSELNVNALELEDSALYLCASSTWTRPEETQYFGPGTRLLVL.

This clonotype was picked up a small number of times. This chain uses TRBV20-1 with TRBJ2-3, with 11 bases matching TRBD2. The germline CDR1 and CDR2 sequences are DFQATT and SNEGSKA (reference sequence). V was pared by 6 bases and J by 4 bases, with 15 bases of the junction left unmatched. CDR3 length equals 17 residues. The CDR3 bases are TGCAGTGCCCCCTCTCTTCTACTAGCGGGAGAGGCAGATACGCAGTATTTT. Its translation is CSAPSLLLAGEADTQYF.